This is a list of T cell receptor beta chains from one sample in a study of Graves' ophthalmopathy and Graves' hyperthyroidism. TCRdb recomputed calls from the multiplex PCR reads with MiXCR, one row per CDR3 protein. The sample lists about 390,000 distinct CDR3 sequences, less than 20% occurring once. The sequenced sample was peripheral blood. The receptors originated from a woman between 18 and 29 years old with stable Graves' hyperthyroidism. The CDR3 runs from the conserved cysteine through the conserved F or W. The D gene is left open where the match is weak. Only part of the rows carry a size: once, few, many, or a class if the clone is expanded.

d_gene	v_gene	j_gene	abundance	CDR3aa	CDR3nt
.	TRBV7-2	TRBJ1-3	many	CASSFLPSGNTIYF	TGTGCCAGCAGCTTCCTCCCCTCTGGAAACACCATATATTTT
TRBD1	TRBV24-1	TRBJ2-5	many	CATAGQGEGSETQYF	TGTGCCACCGCCGGACAGGGGGAAGGTTCAGAGACCCAGTACTTC
.	TRBV2	TRBJ1-5	many	CASRRRPRINQPQHF	TGTGCCAGCAGGCGACGTCCCCGTATCAATCAGCCCCAGCATTTT
.	TRBV29-1	TRBJ2-5	many	CSVQGGPAGGRETQYF	TGCAGCGTCCAAGGGGGCCCTGCGGGGGGTCGAGAGACCCAGTACTTC
TRBD1	TRBV2	TRBJ2-5	many	CASRRQGNEETQYF	TGTGCCAGCAGAAGACAGGGGAACGAAGAGACCCAGTACTTC
.	TRBV3-1	TRBJ1-2	.	CASSQFKTGKRHYGYTF	TGTGCCAGCAGCCAATTCAAGACGGGGAAAAGACACTATGGCTACACCTTC
.	TRBV12-5	TRBJ1-2	many	CASGFPDYGYTF	TGTGCTAGTGGTTTCCCAGACTATGGCTACACCTTC
.	TRBV28	TRBJ1-5	many	CASRDRSLGRANQPQHF	TGTGCCAGCAGGGACAGATCCCTCGGGAGGGCCAATCAGCCCCAGCATTTT
.	TRBV6-1	TRBJ1-3	.	CASRSSPGEGTIYF	TGTGCCAGCAGGTCTTCCCCGGGGGAAGGCACCATATATTTT
.	TRBV7-6	TRBJ2-7	many	CASSLASLGGGYEQYF	TGTGCCAGCAGCCTCGCGTCCTTAGGTGGTGGCTACGAGCAGTACTTC
TRBD2	TRBV29-1	TRBJ2-7	.	CSVVVWRGGSYEQYF	TGCAGCGTTGTGGTCTGGCGGGGGGGCTCCTACGAGCAGTACTTC
.	TRBV9	TRBJ2-5	many	CASSVDSWEETQYF	TGTGCCAGCAGCGTAGATTCCTGGGAGGAGACCCAGTACTTC
TRBD1	TRBV11-2	TRBJ1-5	few	CASSLGQGVPYSNQPQHF	TGTGCCAGCAGCTTGGGACAGGGGGTACCATATAGCAATCAGCCCCAGCATTTT
TRBD2	TRBV7-2	TRBJ2-7	few	CASNLAGPDNEQYF	TGTGCCAGCAACCTAGCGGGGCCCGACAACGAGCAGTACTTC
TRBD1	TRBV5-6	TRBJ1-2	few	CASSGGGRLDYGYTF	TGTGCCAGCAGCGGAGGGGGCAGGTTGGACTATGGCTACACCTTC
TRBD2	TRBV24-1	TRBJ2-7	.	CATSDFKAGRGEQYF	TGTGCCACCAGTGATTTTAAGGCCGGGAGGGGCGAGCAGTACTTC
TRBD1	TRBV12-3/TRBV12-4	TRBJ1-6	.	CASSFRGEGSPLHF	TGTGCCAGCAGTTTCAGGGGGGAGGGTTCACCCCTCCACTTT
.	TRBV20-1	TRBJ1-2	many	CSAKGTVDHGYTF	TGCAGTGCTAAAGGGACCGTAGACCATGGCTACACCTTC
TRBD1	TRBV29-1	TRBJ1-1	many	CSVRQGWSTEAFF	TGCAGCGTTCGACAGGGTTGGTCCACTGAAGCTTTCTTT
.	TRBV19	TRBJ2-4	.	CASSMRSAVAKNIQYF	TGTGCCAGTAGTATGAGATCGGCAGTAGCCAAAAACATTCAGTACTTC
TRBD1	TRBV20-1	TRBJ2-7	many	CSASPGQPYEQYF	TGCAGTGCTAGTCCGGGACAGCCCTACGAGCAGTACTTC
.	TRBV6-1	TRBJ2-2	many	CASSPSLGGELFF	TGTGCCAGCAGTCCGTCGTTGGGCGGGGAGCTGTTTTTT
.	TRBV6-1	TRBJ1-5	many	CASSEVGGGLSNQPQHF	TGTGCCAGCAGTGAAGTGGGAGGGGGTTTAAGCAATCAGCCCCAGCATTTT
.	TRBV28	TRBJ1-5	once	CASSPHSANQPQHF	TGTGCCAGCAGTCCGCATTCGGCTAATCAGCCCCAGCATTTT
.	TRBV6-1	TRBJ1-2	.	CASSEGDTYTF	TGTGCCAGCAGTGAAGGGGATACTTACACCTTC
.	TRBV6-2/TRBV6-3	TRBJ1-1	many	CASSYTSGGSEAFF	TGTGCCAGCAGTTACACCTCGGGGGGATCCGAAGCTTTCTTT
.	TRBV19	TRBJ1-2	many	CASSLEGGSTNYGYTF	TGTGCCAGTAGTCTCGAGGGGGGGTCTACTAACTATGGCTACACCTTC
TRBD1	TRBV14	TRBJ2-5	few	CASSYNAGTGTRETQYF	TGTGCCAGCAGCTATAACGCCGGGACAGGGACGAGGGAGACCCAGTACTTC
TRBD1	TRBV29-1	TRBJ2-7	many	CSATETGGIDEQYF	TGCAGCGCAACCGAGACAGGGGGCATCGACGAGCAGTACTTC
TRBD1	TRBV6-2/TRBV6-3	TRBJ1-5	many	CASSRQGTPTQHF	TGTGCCAGCAGCAGACAGGGTACTCCGACCCAGCATTTT
TRBD2	TRBV20-1	TRBJ2-7	.	CSARDVGTSGTRRFYEQYF	TGTAGTGCTAGAGATGTTGGGACTAGCGGGACGCGGCGCTTCTACGAGCAGTACTTC
.	TRBV12-3/TRBV12-4	TRBJ1-6	many	CASSLASSPAYNSPLHF	TGTGCCAGCAGTTTGGCCTCCTCCCCAGCCTATAATTCACCCCTCCACTTT
.	TRBV12-3/TRBV12-4	TRBJ2-2	few	CASSLVVNGELFF	TGTGCCAGCAGTTTAGTCGTAAACGGGGAGCTGTTTTTT
TRBD1	TRBV6-5	TRBJ1-1	many	CASKPGGAGNTEAFF	TGTGCCAGCAAGCCAGGGGGCGCGGGGAACACTGAAGCTTTCTTT
TRBD1	TRBV7-7	TRBJ2-2	.	CASSSGTGHTGELFF	TGTGCTAGCAGCTCCGGGACAGGGCACACCGGGGAGCTGTTTTTT
.	TRBV27	TRBJ1-2	many	CASSSGDYGYTF	TGTGCCAGCAGTTCAGGGGACTATGGCTACACCTTC
TRBD1	TRBV4-1	TRBJ1-1	many	CASSQSDRSGRTEAFF	TGCGCCAGCAGCCAGTCGGACAGGTCAGGACGAACTGAAGCTTTCTTT
TRBD1	TRBV7-8	TRBJ1-5	many	CAGSLAPGQGIDQPQHF	TGTGCCGGCAGCTTAGCCCCGGGACAGGGGATCGATCAGCCCCAGCATTTT
TRBD2	TRBV11-3	TRBJ2-1	.	CASSLTSGGAKEQFF	TGTGCCAGCAGCTTAACTAGCGGGGGGGCCAAGGAGCAGTTCTTC
.	TRBV20-1	TRBJ2-6	many	CSASRGAASSGANVLTF	TGCAGTGCTTCCCGAGGCGCGGCTAGCTCTGGGGCCAACGTCCTGACTTTC
TRBD2	TRBV24-1	TRBJ2-7	many	CATSDPRTSGDEQYF	TGTGCCACCAGTGACCCTCGGACTAGCGGGGACGAGCAGTACTTC